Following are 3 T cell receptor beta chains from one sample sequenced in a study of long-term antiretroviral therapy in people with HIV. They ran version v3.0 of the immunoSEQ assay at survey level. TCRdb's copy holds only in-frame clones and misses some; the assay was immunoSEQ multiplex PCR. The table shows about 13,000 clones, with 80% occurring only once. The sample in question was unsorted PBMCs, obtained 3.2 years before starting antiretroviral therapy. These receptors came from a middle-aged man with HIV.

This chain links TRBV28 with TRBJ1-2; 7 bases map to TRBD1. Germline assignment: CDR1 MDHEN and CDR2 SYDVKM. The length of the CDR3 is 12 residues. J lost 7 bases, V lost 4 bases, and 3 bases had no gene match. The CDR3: CASSYRGPGYTF. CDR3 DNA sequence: TGTGCCAGCAGTTACAGGGGTCCTGGCTACACCTTC.

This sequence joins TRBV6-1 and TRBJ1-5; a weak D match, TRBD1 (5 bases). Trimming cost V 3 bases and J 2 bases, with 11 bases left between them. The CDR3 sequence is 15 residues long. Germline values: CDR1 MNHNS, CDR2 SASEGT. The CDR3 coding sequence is TGTGCCAGCAGTGAGCAGGGTGCAGGCAATCAGCCCCAGCATTTT. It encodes CASSEQGAGNQPQHF.

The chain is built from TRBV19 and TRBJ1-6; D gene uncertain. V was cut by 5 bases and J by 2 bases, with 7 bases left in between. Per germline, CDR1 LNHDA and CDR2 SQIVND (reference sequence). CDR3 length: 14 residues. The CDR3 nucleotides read TGTGCCAGTAGTTCAGACCCCTATAATTCACCCCTCCACTTT. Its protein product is CASSSDPYNSPLHF.